The subject of this entry is one TCR beta chain. TCRbeta library preparation incorporated unique molecular identifiers. One entry per CDR3 protein results from TCRdb running MiXCR on the PCR reads. The sample lists approximately 270,000 distinct CDR3 sequences, 9.9% seen once, with around 10% in the top ten. This specimen comes from a study of T-cell reconstitution after alpha-beta-depleted transplantation in children. There are 14 residues in the CDR3. CDR1 and CDR2 (germline): SGHRS, YFSETQ. Between the trimmed V and J ends, which lost 4 bases and 1 base, there was a span of 11 bases. This clonotype originated in a human donor who donated a stem cell graft to a child with SCID. The genes are TRBV5-1 and TRBJ1-2, with D perhaps matching TRBD1 (5 bases). This specimen consisted of PBMCs from the stem cell graft donor, obtained from the stem cell graft. This CDR3 reads CASSGGANNYGYTF. CDR3 bases: TGCGCCAGCAGCGGCGGGGCTAATAACTATGGCTACACCTTC.